A single sample is the source of the 13 T cell receptor beta chains below, sequenced in a study of T cells in Graves' hyperthyroidism and ophthalmopathy. The TCR beta CDR3 regions underwent amplification using RNA transcripts as the source. The HTBI set primed first-round TCR CDR3 RT-PCR. TCRdb recomputed calls from the multiplex PCR reads with MiXCR, one row per CDR3 protein. The sample carries roughly 840,000 distinct CDR3 sequences, 38% recorded once. The sequenced material came from blood. These TCRs come from a man aged 18 to 35 with Graves' hyperthyroidism.

The chain uses TRBV7-2 and TRBJ2-7; weak D call: TRBD1 (8 bases). Per the germline V gene, CDR1 is SGHTA and CDR2 is FQGNSA. V was clipped by 5 bases and J by 3 bases, with 20 bases between them. This CDR3 comprises 16 residues. The DNA of the CDR3 is TGTGCCAGCAGCCAAGAGGACAGGGAGGGAATCTACGAGCAGTACTTC. Its protein is CASSQEDREGIYEQYF.

V usage is TRBV2 and J usage is TRBJ2-7; possibly TRBD1 for D (6 bases). The CDR3 runs 15 residues. Trimming left V 1 base short and J 2 bases short, with 12 bases between. CDR1 is SNHLY, CDR2 FYNNEI, per germline. CDR3 amino acids: CASSEEGVATYEQYF. The DNA for the CDR3 is TGTGCCAGCAGTGAAGAGGGGGTGGCAACCTACGAGCAGTACTTC.

This chain uses TRBV7-9 with TRBJ2-7; no clear D gene. Germline lookup yields CDR1 SEHNR and CDR2 FQNEAQ (reference sequence). V lost 5 bases and J lost 1, with 12 bases in between. The CDR3 totals 14 residues. As DNA, the CDR3 is TGTGCCAGCAGCCAAAGGGAAGCGTCCTACGAGCAGTACTTC. It yields the protein CASSQREASYEQYF.

This clonotype was seen many times. The chain uses TRBV6-5 and TRBJ2-2; D not certain. V gave up 1 base and J gave up 0 bases, with 3 bases separating them. This CDR3 contains 14 residues. Germline CDR1 is MNHEY and CDR2 is SVGAGI. For the CDR3, the DNA is TGTGCCAGCAGTTACTATCCGAACACCGGGGAGCTGTTTTTT. It codes for CASSYYPNTGELFF.

This clonotype was observed many times. The rearrangement joins TRBV29-1 to TRBJ2-5; tentatively, D is TRBD1 (6 bases). Germline lookup yields CDR1 SQVTM and CDR2 ANQGSEA. V dropped 7 bases and J dropped 2 bases, with 14 bases sitting between them. This CDR3 region has 13 residues. CDR3 residues: CSGRSRGQETQYF. CDR3 DNA: TGCAGCGGAAGGTCCAGGGGACAAGAGACCCAGTACTTC.

Many counts were recorded for this clonotype. The chain has TRBV7-9 and TRBJ1-1, with D possibly TRBD1 on 5 matching bases. V was trimmed by 1 base and J by 1 base, leaving 7 bases between them. This CDR3 has 14 residues. The germline gives CDR1 SEHNR, CDR2 FQNEAQ (reference sequence). Here the CDR3 DNA reads TGTGCCAGCAGCTTAGATGGGACGAACACTGAAGCTTTCTTT. Amino acids: CASSLDGTNTEAFF. The whole variable domain, remainder taken from reference TRBV7-9 and TRBJ1-1, is DTGVSQNPRHKITKRGQNVTFRCDPISEHNRLYWYRQTLGQGPEFLTYFQNEAQLEKSRLLSDRFSAERPKGSFSTLEIQRTEQGDSAMYLCASSLDGTNTEAFFGQGTRLTVV.

This chain joins TRBV5-1 and TRBJ2-7; no firm D call. Trimming shortened V by 0 bases and J by 7 bases, and 8 bases separated the two germline ends. In germline, CDR1 is SGHRS, CDR2 YFSETQ. This CDR3 contains 12 residues. CDR3 sequence reads: CASSLADREQYF. DNA of the CDR3: TGCGCCAGCAGCTTGGCCGATCGAGAGCAGTACTTC.

This clonotype appeared a few times. The chain joins TRBV7-8 to TRBJ1-5, with D perhaps TRBD1 (5 bases). This CDR3 region has 16 residues. The V gene's germline CDR1 is SGHVS and CDR2 FQNEAQ. V lost 5 bases and J 2 bases, leaving 16 bases between the germline ends. The CDR3 sequence is CASSDPRGDGNQPQHF. The DNA of the CDR3 is TGTGCCAGCAGCGACCCAAGGGGTGATGGCAATCAGCCCCAGCATTTT.

As regards this clonotype: A much larger clonotype is one base distant, so this may be a read error. The rearrangement uses TRBV4-3 and TRBJ2-6; D is unclear. The germline V gene encodes CDR1 LGHNA and CDR2 YSLEER. The CDR3 runs to 15 residues. CDR3 residues: CASGQELVGANVLTF. DNA for the CDR3: TGCGCCAGCGGCCAAGAACTTGTGGGAGCCAACGTCCTGACTTTC.

This clonotype was seen once. The genes are TRBV9 and TRBJ2-7; D may be TRBD1 or TRBD2 (5 bases each). The CDR3 is made up of 13 amino acids. The germline V and J ends were trimmed by 2 bases and 5 bases, with 11 bases remaining between them. Looked up from germline, CDR1 is SGDLS and CDR2 is YYNGEE. CDR3 in DNA: TGTGCCAGCAGCGTCGATATGGGGGACGAGCAGTACTTC. Translating gives CASSVDMGDEQYF.

The sample holds a few counts of this clonotype. The V gene is TRBV7-6, the J gene TRBJ2-2; 9 nucleotides align to TRBD2. Unmatched junction bases numbered 6, after V lost 5 bases and J lost 2 bases. There are 16 residues in the CDR3. Germline V gene data show CDR1 as SGHVS and CDR2 as FNYEAQ. The CDR3 bases are TGTGCCAGCAGCCCTATAGCGGGAGCCAACACCGGGGAGCTGTTTTTT. This sequence encodes CASSPIAGANTGELFF.

To note about this clonotype: The junction shows a germline mismatch at one end, possibly a read error. The CDR3, as DNA: TGTGCCAGCAGTGAAGCAACAGACTACTACGAGCAGTACTTC. Protein sequence: CASSEATDYYEQYF. The rearrangement uses TRBV10-3 and TRBJ2-7; D might be TRBD2 (5 bases). Germline-derived CDR1 and CDR2 are ENHRY and SYGVKD. There are 14 residues in the CDR3.

CDR3 amino acids: CAWRDRGPGNTIYF. CDR3 nucleotides: TGTGCCTGGAGAGACAGGGGACCTGGAAACACCATATATTTT. V gene TRBV19 combines with J gene TRBJ1-3, with 8 positions matching TRBD1. The J segment lost 2 bases and the V segment lost 11 bases, leaving 8 bases of the junction unmatched. Germline CDR1 and CDR2: LNHDA and SQIVND (reference sequence). CDR3 size: 14 residues. The complete variable domain, with remaining parts taken from reference TRBV19 and TRBJ1-3, reads DGGITQSPKYLFRKEGQNVTLSCEQNLNHDAMYWYRQDPGQGLRLIYYSQIVNDFQKGDIAEGYSVSREKKESFPLTVTSAQKNPTAFYLCAWRDRGPGNTIYFGEGSWLTVV.